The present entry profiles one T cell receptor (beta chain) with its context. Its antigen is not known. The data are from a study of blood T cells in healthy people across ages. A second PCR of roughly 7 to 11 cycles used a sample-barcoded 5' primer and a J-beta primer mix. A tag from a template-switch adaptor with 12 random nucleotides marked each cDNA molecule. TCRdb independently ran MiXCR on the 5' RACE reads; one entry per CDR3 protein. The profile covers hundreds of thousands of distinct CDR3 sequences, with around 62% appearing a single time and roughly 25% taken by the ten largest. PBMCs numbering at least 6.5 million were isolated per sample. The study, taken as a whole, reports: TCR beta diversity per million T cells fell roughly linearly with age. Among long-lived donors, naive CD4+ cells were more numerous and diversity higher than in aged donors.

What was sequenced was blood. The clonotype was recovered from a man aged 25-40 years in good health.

The CDR3 nucleotides are TGTGCCAGCAGCCAATCCGGGGTCACCGAGCAGTACTTC. Its protein product is CASSQSGVTEQYF. V gene TRBV16 combines with J gene TRBJ2-4; D might be TRBD2 (5 bases). The J call may be in error: the DNA end matches TRBJ2-7 better. The CDR3 consists of 13 residues. Germline values: CDR1 KGHSY, CDR2 FQNENV.